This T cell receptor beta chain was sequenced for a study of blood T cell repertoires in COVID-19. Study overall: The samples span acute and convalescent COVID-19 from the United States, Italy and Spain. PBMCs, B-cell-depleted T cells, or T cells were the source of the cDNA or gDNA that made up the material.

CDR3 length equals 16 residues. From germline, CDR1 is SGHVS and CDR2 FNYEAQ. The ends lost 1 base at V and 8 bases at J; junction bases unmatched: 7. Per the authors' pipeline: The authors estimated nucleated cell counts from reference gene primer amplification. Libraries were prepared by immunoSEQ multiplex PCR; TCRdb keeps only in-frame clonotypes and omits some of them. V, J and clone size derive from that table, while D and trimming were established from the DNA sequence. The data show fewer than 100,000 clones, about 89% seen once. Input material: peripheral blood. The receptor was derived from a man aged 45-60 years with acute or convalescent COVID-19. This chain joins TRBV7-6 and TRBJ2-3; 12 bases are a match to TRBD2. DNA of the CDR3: TGTGCCAGCAGCTTAGGACTAGCGGGGGTGGTTGGTACGCAGTATTTT. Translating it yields CASSLGLAGVVGTQYF. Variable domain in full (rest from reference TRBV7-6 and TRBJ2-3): GAGVSQSPRYKVTKRGQDVALRCDPISGHVSLYWYRQALGQGPEFLTYFNYEAQQDKSGLPNDRFSAERPEGSISTLTIQRTEQRDSAMYRCASSLGLAGVVGTQYFGPGTRLTVL.